This TCR beta chain appears in the sequencing data of a study of response to subunit inactivated influenza vaccine (dated by TCRdb to between 2018 and 2020). Turning to the overall study: Deep quantitative profiling of the T cell receptor repertoire was used in the study to follow responses to a trivalent subunit inactivated influenza vaccine. Results and caveats for the whole study, not just this receptor: The authors proposed that each seasonal influenza vaccination may bring in only a limited number of new T cells.

The time point label, read with the paper, signifies: 45 days after influenza vaccine administration. The library was generated by RT-PCR. The instrument given in TCRdb is Illumina HiSeq 2500. The public reads were reanalyzed by TCRdb: fastp trimming at Q25, MiXCR alignment, in-frame beta chains only. Entries that share a CDR3 protein sequence are merged under the most common genes and DNA. The sample contains fewer than 650,000 distinct CDR3 sequences, approximately 12% of them found a single time. The top ten hold 13% of the sample. From the cysteine up to the phenylalanine, the CDR3 has a length of 15 residues. Only the CDR3 DNA stays, 45 bases, in frame from base 1. From a lookup of the germline V gene, CDR1 and CDR2 are SQVTM and ANQGSEA. Ends trimmed: V by 7 bases, J by 8 bases; bases unmatched to a gene: 15. On this clonotype: Its antigen target is currently unknown. The input lacks base qualities; no much larger clone sits a single base away.

The sequence derives from a man over 45 who received an inactivated influenza vaccine. Donor details come from another sample of the same person, matched by shared clones. This sequence uses TRBV29-1 and TRBJ2-1; 9 bases in the middle match TRBD2. The sample here was PBMCs from blood, taken more than 35 days after vaccination. The CDR3 protein is CSAESWLAGLDEQFF. The nucleotides are TGCAGCGCGGAGTCGTGGCTAGCGGGATTGGATGAGCAGTTCTTC.